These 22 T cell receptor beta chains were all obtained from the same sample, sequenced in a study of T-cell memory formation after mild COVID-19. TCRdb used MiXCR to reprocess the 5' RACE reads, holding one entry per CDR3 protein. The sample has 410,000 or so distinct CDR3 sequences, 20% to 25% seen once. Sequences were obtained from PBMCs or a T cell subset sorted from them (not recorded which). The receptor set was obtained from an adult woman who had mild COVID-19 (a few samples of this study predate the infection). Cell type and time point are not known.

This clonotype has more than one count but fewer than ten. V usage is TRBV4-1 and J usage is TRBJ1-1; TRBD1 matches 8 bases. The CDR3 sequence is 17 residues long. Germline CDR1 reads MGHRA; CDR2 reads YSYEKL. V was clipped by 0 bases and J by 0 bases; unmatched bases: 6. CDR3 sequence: CASSQDHGTGMNTEAFF. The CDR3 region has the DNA TGCGCCAGCAGCCAAGATCATGGGACAGGAATGAACACTGAAGCTTTCTTT.

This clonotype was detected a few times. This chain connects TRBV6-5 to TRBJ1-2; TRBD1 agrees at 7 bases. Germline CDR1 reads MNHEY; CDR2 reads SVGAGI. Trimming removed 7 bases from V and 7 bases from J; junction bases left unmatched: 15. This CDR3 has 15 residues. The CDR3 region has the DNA TGTGCCAGCATCTCCTTTAGTAGACAGGGCGCTGGCTACACCTTC. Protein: CASISFSRQGAGYTF.

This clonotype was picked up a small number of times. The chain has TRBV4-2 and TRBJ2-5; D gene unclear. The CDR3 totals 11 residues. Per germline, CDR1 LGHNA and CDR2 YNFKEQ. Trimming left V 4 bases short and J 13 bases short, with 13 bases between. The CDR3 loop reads CASSPPRHPYF. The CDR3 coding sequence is TGTGCCAGCAGCCCACCGAGGCACCCGTACTTC.

The CDR3 sequence is CAISDLSYEQYF. In DNA, the CDR3 is TGTGCCATCAGTGATCTCAGCTACGAGCAGTACTTC. The chain joins TRBV10-3 to TRBJ2-7; the D is unclear. The V gene lost 3 bases and the J gene lost 3 bases, with 6 bases spanning the gap. Germline loops: CDR1 ENHRY, CDR2 SYGVKD. The CDR3 totals 12 residues.

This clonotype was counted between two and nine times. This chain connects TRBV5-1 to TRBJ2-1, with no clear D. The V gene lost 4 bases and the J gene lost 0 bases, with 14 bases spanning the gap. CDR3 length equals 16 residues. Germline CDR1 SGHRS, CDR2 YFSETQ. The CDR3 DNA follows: TGCGCCAGCAGCACCTCCCCCCGGAGCTCCTACAATGAGCAGTTCTTC. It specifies CASSTSPRSSYNEQFF.

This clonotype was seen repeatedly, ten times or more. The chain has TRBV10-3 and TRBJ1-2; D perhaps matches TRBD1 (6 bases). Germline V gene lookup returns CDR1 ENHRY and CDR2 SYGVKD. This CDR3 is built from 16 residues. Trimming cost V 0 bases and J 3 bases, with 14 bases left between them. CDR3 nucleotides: TGTGCCATCAGTGAGTCGAAGGCTGGGACACACTATGGCTACACCTTC. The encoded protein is CAISESKAGTHYGYTF.

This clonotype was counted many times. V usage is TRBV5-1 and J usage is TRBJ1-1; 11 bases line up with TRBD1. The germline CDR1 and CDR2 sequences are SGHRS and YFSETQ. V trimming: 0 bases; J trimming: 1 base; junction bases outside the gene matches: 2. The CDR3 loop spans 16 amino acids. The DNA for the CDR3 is TGCGCCAGCAGCTTGGGGACAGGGGGCCCGAACACTGAAGCTTTCTTT. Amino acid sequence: CASSLGTGGPNTEAFF.

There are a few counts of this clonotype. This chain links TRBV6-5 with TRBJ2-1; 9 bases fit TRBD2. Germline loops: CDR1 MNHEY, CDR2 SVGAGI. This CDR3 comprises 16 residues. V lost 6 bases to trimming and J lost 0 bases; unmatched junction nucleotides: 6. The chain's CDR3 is CASRVLAGSSYNEQFF. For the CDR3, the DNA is TGTGCCAGCAGAGTACTAGCGGGCAGCTCCTACAATGAGCAGTTCTTC.

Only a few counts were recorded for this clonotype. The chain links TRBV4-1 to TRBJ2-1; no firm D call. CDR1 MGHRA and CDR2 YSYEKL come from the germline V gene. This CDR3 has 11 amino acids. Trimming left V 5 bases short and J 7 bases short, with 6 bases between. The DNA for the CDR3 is TGCGCCAGCAGCGAAGGAAATGAGCAGTTCTTC. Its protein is CASSEGNEQFF.

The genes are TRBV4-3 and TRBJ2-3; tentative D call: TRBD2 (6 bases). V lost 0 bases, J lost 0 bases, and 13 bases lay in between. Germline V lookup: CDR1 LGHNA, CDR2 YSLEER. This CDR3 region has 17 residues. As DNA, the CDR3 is TGCGCCAGCAGCCAAGATGGGCGGGGAATTAGCACAGATACGCAGTATTTT. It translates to CASSQDGRGISTDTQYF.

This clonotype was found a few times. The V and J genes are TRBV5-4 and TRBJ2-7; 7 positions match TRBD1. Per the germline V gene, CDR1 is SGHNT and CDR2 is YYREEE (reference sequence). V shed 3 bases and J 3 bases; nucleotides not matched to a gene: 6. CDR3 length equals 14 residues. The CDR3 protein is CASSYDRQGYEQYF. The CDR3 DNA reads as TGTGCCAGCAGCTATGACAGACAGGGCTACGAGCAGTACTTC.

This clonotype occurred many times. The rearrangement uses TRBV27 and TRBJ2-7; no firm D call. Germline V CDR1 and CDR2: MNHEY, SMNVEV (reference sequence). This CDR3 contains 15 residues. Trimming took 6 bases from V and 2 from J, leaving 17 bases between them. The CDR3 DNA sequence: TGTGCCAGCAGCATTCATTTGGTAACGGCCTACGAGCAGTACTTC. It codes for CASSIHLVTAYEQYF.

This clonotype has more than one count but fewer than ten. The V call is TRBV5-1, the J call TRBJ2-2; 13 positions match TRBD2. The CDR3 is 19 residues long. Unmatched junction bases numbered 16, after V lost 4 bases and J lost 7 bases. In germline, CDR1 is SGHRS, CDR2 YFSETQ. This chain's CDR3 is CASSPRTSGSALVGGELFF. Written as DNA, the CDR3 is TGCGCCAGCAGCCCACGGACTAGCGGGAGTGCGTTGGTTGGCGGGGAGCTGTTTTTT.

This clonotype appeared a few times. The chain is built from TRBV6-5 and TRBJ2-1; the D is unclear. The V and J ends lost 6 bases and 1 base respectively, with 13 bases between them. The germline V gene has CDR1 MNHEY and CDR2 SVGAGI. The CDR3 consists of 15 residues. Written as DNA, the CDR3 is TGTGCCAGCAGGCGAACTCGGTCATCCTACAATGAGCAGTTCTTC. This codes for CASRRTRSSYNEQFF.

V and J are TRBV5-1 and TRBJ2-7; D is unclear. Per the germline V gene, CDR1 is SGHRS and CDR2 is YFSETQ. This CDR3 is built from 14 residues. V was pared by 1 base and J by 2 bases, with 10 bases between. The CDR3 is CASSLSLPAYEQYF. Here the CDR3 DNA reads TGCGCCAGCAGCTTGAGTCTCCCGGCCTACGAGCAGTACTTC.

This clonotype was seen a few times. The chain's CDR3 is CASSPLFDGPRGTEAFF. CDR3 nucleotides: TGTGCCAGCAGCCCTCTTTTTGATGGGCCAAGGGGCACTGAAGCTTTCTTT. This chain uses TRBV11-3 with TRBJ1-1, with D perhaps TRBD1 (5 bases). Germline-derived CDR1 and CDR2 are SGHNT and YENEEA. This CDR3 has 17 residues. Between the trimmed V and J ends, which lost 5 bases and 4 bases, there was a span of 23 bases.

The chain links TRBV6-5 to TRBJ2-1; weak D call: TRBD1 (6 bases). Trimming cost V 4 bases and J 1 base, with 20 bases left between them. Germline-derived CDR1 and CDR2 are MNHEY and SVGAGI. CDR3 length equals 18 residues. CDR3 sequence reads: CASSSDPWTVRSYNEQFF. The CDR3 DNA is TGTGCCAGCAGTTCCGACCCCTGGACAGTGCGATCCTACAATGAGCAGTTCTTC.

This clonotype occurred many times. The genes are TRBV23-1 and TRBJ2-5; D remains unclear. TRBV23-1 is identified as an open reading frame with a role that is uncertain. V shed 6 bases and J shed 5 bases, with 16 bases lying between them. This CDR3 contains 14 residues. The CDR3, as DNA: TGCGCCAGCAGAGATCGCCCAGGAGAGGAGACCCAGTACTTC. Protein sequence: CASRDRPGEETQYF.

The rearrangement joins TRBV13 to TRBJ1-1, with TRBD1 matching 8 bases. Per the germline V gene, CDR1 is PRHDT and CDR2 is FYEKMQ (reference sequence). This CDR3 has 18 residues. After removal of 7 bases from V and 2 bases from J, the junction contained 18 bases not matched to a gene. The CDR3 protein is CASTLPRGTGPLNTEAFF. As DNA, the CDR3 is TGTGCCAGCACCCTCCCCCGGGGGACAGGTCCTCTTAACACTGAAGCTTTCTTT.

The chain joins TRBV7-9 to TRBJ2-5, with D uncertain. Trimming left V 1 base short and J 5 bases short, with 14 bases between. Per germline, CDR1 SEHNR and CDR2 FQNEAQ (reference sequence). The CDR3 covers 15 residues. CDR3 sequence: CASSLGTVDWETQYF. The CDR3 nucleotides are TGTGCCAGCAGCTTAGGGACGGTAGACTGGGAGACCCAGTACTTC.

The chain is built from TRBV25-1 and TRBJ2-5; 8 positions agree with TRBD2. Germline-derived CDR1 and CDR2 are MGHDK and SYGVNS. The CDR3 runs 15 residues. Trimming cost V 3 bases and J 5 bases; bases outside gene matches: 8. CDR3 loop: CASSDGLAAVETQYF. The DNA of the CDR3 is TGTGCCAGCAGTGACGGACTAGCCGCTGTTGAGACCCAGTACTTC.

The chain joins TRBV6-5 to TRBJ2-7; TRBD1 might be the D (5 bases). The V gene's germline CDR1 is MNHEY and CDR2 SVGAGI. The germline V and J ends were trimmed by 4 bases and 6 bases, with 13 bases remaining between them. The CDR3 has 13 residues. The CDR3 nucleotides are TGTGCCAGCAGTTCCCCCTGGGGCCTCGAGCAGTACTTC. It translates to CASSSPWGLEQYF.